This section outlines one TCR beta chain sequence together with its context. Germline-derived CDR1 and CDR2 are MNHEY and SVGAGI. The CDR3 runs to 16 residues. V lost 2 bases to trimming and J lost 4 bases; unmatched junction nucleotides: 6. Profiling relied on immunoSEQ multiplex PCR, and the TCRdb table lists in-frame clones only, not all of them. The table shows about 240,000 clones, with approximately 86% occurring only once. The data originate from a study of blood T cell repertoires in COVID-19. The receptor was isolated from a man in his 60s who had recovered from COVID-19. This chain joins TRBV6-5 and TRBJ2-1; 9 bases match TRBD2. Sequences were obtained from peripheral blood. The chain's CDR3 is CASSYLRGGIYNEQFF. The CDR3 nucleotides read TGTGCCAGCAGTTACCTGCGGGGGGGCATTTACAATGAGCAGTTCTTC.